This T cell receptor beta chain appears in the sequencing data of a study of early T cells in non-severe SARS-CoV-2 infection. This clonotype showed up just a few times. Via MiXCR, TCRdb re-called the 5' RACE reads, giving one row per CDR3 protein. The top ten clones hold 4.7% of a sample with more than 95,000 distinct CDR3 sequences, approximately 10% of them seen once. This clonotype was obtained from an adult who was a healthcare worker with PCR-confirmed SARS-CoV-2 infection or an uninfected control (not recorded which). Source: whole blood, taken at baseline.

The CDR3 loop reads CASSLSATSTDTQYF. The CDR3 region has the DNA TGTGCCAGCAGTTTGAGCGCCACTAGCACAGATACGCAGTATTTT. The V and J genes are TRBV6-5 and TRBJ2-3; D is unresolved. V was cut by 4 bases and J by 0 bases, with 11 bases left in between. Germline CDR1 and CDR2: MNHEY and SVGAGI. There are 15 residues in the CDR3.